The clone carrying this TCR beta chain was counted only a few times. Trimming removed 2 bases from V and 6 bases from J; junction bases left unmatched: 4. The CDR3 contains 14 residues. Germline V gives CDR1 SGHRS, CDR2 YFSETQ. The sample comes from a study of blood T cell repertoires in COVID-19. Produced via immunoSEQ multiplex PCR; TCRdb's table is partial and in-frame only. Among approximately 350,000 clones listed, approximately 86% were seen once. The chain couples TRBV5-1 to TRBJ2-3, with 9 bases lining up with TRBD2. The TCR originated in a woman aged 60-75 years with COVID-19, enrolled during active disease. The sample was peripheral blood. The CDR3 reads CASSLAGGRDTQYF. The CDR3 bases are TGCGCCAGCAGCTTAGCGGGGGGCCGGGATACGCAGTATTTT.